Given below is one T cell receptor (beta chain) in context. Its specificity is unknown. CDR3 length: 15 residues. The V segment lost 5 bases and the J segment 2 bases; nucleotides outside the gene matches: 6. Per germline, CDR1 SGHAT and CDR2 FQNNGV. The data belong to a study of T-cell memory formation after mild COVID-19. About the study: Clusters of TCRs were largely donor specific.

Study-wide results and caveats: The study found contracting CD4+ clones mainly in CM and EM and contracting CD8+ clones in EMRA. Clones that contracted from day 15 to 85 had balanced CD4/CD8; later expanders were CD4+ biased.

It was 5'RACE with constant-segment primers that produced the TCR alpha and TCR beta cDNA libraries, which carried sample barcodes and UMIs. TCRdb independently ran MiXCR on the 5' RACE reads; one entry per CDR3 protein. The sample carries about 130,000 distinct CDR3 sequences, 15% to 20% recorded once. The clonotype originates from an adult woman who had mild COVID-19 (a few samples of this study predate the infection). Cell type and time point are not known. This chain uses TRBV11-2 with TRBJ2-3, with 8 bases fitting TRBD2. The sequenced material came from PBMCs or a T cell subset sorted from them (not recorded which). The CDR3 reads CASSALGGDTDTQYF. In nucleotides, the CDR3 is TGTGCCAGCAGCGCACTCGGGGGGGACACAGATACGCAGTATTTT.